A single sample is the source of the 3 T cell receptor beta chains below, sequenced in a study of T cell clonality in common variable immunodeficiency. The table came from immunoSEQ multiplex PCR; TCRdb's copy has only in-frame clones and leaves some out. The profile covers 16,000 or so clones, none occurring a single time. Their recognized antigens are unknown. The study, taken as a whole, reports: In common variable immunodeficiency, TCR beta chains reportedly carried fewer deletions and N-nucleotide insertions.

Material for sequencing was peripheral blood mononuclear cells. The receptors stem from a human donor with common variable immunodeficiency.

This clone has ten or more counts. The read ends 3 residues shy of where the CDR3 ends; the end is completed using the germline J gene. V and J are TRBV20-1 and TRBJ2-3; weak D call: TRBD1 (6 bases). Germline V gives CDR1 DFQATT, CDR2 SNEGSKA (reference sequence). The CDR3 sequence is 15 residues long. V lost 0 bases and J lost 1, with 11 bases in between. The CDR3 here is CSARDRKGGTDTQYF. Partial CDR3 DNA: TGCAGTGCTAGAGATCGAAAGGGGGGCACAGATACG.

This clone has more than one count but fewer than ten. The CDR3 goes on 3 residues after the read ends, and that part is filled in from the germline J gene. The chain combines TRBV11-3 with TRBJ1-1, with D maybe TRBD1 (5 bases). The CDR3 is 13 amino acids. Germline V gives CDR1 SGHNT, CDR2 YENEEA. Trimming cost V 3 bases and J 4 bases, with 9 bases left between them. The CDR3 bases that were read are TGTGCCAGCAGCTTCGGGGGAGGCACTGAA. Protein sequence: CASSFGGGTE. In full, the CDR3 is CASSFGGGTEAFF.

As concerns this clone: The read falls 3 residues short of the CDR3 end, and the missing part is taken from the germline J gene. V and J are TRBV30 and TRBJ2-1; D perhaps matches TRBD1 (6 bases). The CDR3 has 13 amino acids. The V and J ends lost 1 base and 4 bases respectively, with 8 bases between them. CDR1 and CDR2 (germline): GTSNPN, SVGIG (reference sequence). The CDR3 spells CAWSGQVYNEQFF. CDR3 DNA, as far as it was read: TGTGCCTGGAGTGGACAGGTATACAATGAG. The full variable domain, with the rest looked up from reference TRBV30 and TRBJ2-1, is SQTIHQWPATLVQPVGSPLSLECTVEGTSNPNLYWYRQAAGRGLQLLFYSVGIGQISSEVPQNLSASRPQDRQFILSSKKLLLSDSGFYLCAWSGQVYNEQFFGPGTRLTVL.